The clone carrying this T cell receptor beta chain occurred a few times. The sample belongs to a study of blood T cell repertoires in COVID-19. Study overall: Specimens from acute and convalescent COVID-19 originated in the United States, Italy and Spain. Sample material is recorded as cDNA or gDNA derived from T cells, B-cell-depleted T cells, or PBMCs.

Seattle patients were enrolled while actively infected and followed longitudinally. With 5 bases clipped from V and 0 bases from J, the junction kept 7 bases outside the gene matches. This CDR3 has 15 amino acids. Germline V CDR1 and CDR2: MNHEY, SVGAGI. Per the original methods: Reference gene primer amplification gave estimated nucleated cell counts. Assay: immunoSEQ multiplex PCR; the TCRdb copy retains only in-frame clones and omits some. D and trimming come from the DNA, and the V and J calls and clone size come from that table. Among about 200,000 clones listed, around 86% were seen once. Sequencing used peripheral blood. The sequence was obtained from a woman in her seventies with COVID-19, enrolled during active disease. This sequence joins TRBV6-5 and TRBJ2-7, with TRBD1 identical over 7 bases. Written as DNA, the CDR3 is TGTGCCAGCAGTCTAGGACAGGAGAGCTCCTACGAGCAGTACTTC. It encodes CASSLGQESSYEQYF.